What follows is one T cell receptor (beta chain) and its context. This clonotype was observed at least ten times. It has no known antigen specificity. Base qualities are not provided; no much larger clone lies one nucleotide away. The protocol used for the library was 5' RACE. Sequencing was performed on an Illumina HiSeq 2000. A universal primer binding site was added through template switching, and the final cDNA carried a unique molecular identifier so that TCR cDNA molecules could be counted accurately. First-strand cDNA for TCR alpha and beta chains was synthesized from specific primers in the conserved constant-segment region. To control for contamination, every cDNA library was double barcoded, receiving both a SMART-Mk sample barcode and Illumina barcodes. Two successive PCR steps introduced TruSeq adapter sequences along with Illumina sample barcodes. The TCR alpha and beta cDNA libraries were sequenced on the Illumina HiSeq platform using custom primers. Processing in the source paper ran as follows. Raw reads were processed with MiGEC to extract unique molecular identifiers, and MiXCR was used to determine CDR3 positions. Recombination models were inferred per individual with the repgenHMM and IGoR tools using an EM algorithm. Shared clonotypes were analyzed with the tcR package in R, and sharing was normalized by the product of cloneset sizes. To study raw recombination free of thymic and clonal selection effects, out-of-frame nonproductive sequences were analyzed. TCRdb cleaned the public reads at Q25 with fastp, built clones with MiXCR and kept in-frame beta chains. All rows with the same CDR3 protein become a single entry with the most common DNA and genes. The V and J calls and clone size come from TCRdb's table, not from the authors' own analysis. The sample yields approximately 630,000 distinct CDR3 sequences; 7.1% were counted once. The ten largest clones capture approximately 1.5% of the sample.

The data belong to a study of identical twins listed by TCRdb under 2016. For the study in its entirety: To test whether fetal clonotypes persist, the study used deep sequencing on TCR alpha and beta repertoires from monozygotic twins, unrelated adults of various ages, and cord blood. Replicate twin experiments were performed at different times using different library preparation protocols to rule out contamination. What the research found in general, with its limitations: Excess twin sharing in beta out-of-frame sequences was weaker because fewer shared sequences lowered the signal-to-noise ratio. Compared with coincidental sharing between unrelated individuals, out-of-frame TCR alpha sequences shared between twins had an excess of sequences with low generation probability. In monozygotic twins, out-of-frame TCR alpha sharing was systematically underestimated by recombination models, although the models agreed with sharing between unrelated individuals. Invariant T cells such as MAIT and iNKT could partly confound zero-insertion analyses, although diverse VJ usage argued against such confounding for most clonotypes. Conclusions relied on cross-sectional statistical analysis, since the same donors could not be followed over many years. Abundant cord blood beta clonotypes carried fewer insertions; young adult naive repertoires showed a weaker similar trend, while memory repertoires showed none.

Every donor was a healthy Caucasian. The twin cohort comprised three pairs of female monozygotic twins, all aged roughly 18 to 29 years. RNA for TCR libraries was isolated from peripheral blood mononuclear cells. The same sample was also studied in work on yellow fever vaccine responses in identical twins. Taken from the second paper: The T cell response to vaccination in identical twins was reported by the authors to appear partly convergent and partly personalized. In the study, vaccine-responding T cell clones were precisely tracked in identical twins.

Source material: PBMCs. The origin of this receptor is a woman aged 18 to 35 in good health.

The CDR3 region reads CSVSGQGEGGYTF. The DNA sequence is given as TGCAGCGTTTCCGGACAGGGGGAGGGTGGCTACACCTTC. The chain links TRBV29-1 with TRBJ1-2; 10 bases in the middle match TRBD1. The germline V gene sets CDR1 to SQVTM and CDR2 to ANQGSEA. Reading from cysteine to phenylalanine, the CDR3 counts 13 amino acids. Just the 39-base CDR3 DNA is kept, in frame starting at base 1. V trim: 5 bases; J trim: 7 bases; unmatched bases: 7.